Below are 15 T cell receptor beta chains sequenced from a single sample in a study of blood T cell repertoires in COVID-19. The repertoire was sequenced with immunoSEQ multiplex PCR; TCRdb's copy has only in-frame clones and lacks some. The repertoire holds 200,000 to 300,000 clones, with around four fifths as singletons. Input material: peripheral blood. The receptors originated from a woman aged 55-69 years with active or convalescent COVID-19.

The rearrangement links TRBV5-6 to TRBJ2-5, with TRBD2 as a possible D gene (5 bases). The V end was cut by 4 bases, the J end by 6 bases, with 16 bases between. CDR3 size: 14 residues. Germline lookup yields CDR1 SGHDT and CDR2 YYEEEE. The CDR3 DNA reads TGTGCCAGCAGCCCCGTCCGGGATGGAAAGACCCAGTACTTC. This encodes CASSPVRDGKTQYF.

V and J are TRBV9 and TRBJ2-1, with 10 bases identical to TRBD2. Germline V lookup: CDR1 SGDLS, CDR2 YYNGEE. With 4 bases clipped from V and 6 bases from J, the junction kept 7 bases outside the gene matches. The CDR3 runs 15 residues. CDR3 coding DNA: TGTGCCAGCAGCAAAGGACTAGCGGAGGGCAATGAGCAGTTCTTC. It codes for CASSKGLAEGNEQFF. Based on the CDR3 plus reference TRBV9 and TRBJ2-1, the full variable domain is DSGVTQTPKHLITATGQRVTLRCSPRSGDLSVYWYQQSLDQGLQFLIQYYNGEERAKGNILERFSAQQFPDLHSELNLSSLELGDSALYFCASSKGLAEGNEQFFGPGTRLTVL.

The chain has TRBV2 and TRBJ1-1; maybe TRBD1 (6 bases). The CDR3 extends over 14 amino acids. V was shortened by 7 bases and J by 3 bases, with 15 bases between the two germline ends. Germline loops: CDR1 SNHLY, CDR2 FYNNEI. The CDR3 reads CASKGGLGHTEAFF. The CDR3 DNA reads as TGTGCCAGCAAGGGGGGGCTCGGGCACACTGAAGCTTTCTTT. Variable domain in full (rest from reference TRBV2 and TRBJ1-1): EPEVTQTPSHQVTQMGQEVILRCVPISNHLYFYWYRQILGQKVEFLVSFYNNEISEKSEIFDDQFSVERPDGSNFTLKIRSTKLEDSAMYFCASKGGLGHTEAFFGQGTRLTVV.

The chain is built from TRBV25-1 and TRBJ2-4, with 7 nucleotides matching TRBD2. CDR3 length: 15 amino acids. V dropped 1 base and J dropped 2; count of bases not matched to a gene: 2. Germline CDR1 MGHDK, CDR2 SYGVNS. The CDR3 loop is CASSEWGGTKNIQYF. The CDR3 region has the DNA TGTGCCAGCAGTGAATGGGGGGGAACCAAAAACATTCAGTACTTC.

Turning to this clone: Other nucleotide sequences from this sample produce the same CDR3. The genes are TRBV19 and TRBJ1-2, with 7 bases fitting TRBD1. Germline loops: CDR1 LNHDA, CDR2 SQIVND (reference sequence). Trimming removed 3 bases from V and 4 bases from J; junction bases left unmatched: 2. CDR3 length: 13 amino acids. DNA for the CDR3: TGTGCCAGTAGTATTTCAGGGGGCTATGGCTACACCTTC. Translation: CASSISGGYGYTF.

The table lists this clone with a count of one. The chain carries TRBV7-9 and TRBJ1-1; 7 bases match TRBD1. Unmatched junction bases numbered 9, after V lost 2 bases and J lost 3 bases. The CDR3 consists of 16 residues. Germline V gene lookup returns CDR1 SEHNR and CDR2 FQNEAQ (reference sequence). DNA of the CDR3: TGTGCCAGCAGCTTACTAAGGACAGGCTGGGACACTGAAGCTTTCTTT. Translated: CASSLLRTGWDTEAFF.

The CDR3, as DNA: TGTGCCTGGAGGGGCGGGACAGGGGGTCACTACGAGCAGTACTTC. This sequence encodes CAWRGGTGGHYEQYF. The genes are TRBV30 and TRBJ2-7; 11 nucleotides agree with TRBD1. CDR1 is GTSNPN, CDR2 SVGIG, per germline (reference sequence). V lost 3 bases and J lost 3; bases outside the gene matches: 7. The CDR3 length is 15 residues.

V usage is TRBV3-1 (or the pseudogene TRBV3-2) and J usage is TRBJ2-2, with D possibly TRBD1 on 6 matching bases. In germline, CDR1 is LGHDT, CDR2 YNNKEL (reference sequence). The CDR3 consists of 16 residues. Trimming shortened V by 0 bases and J by 4 bases, and 12 bases separated the two germline ends. CDR3 loop: CASSQDLPTGTGELFF. In DNA form, the CDR3 reads TGTGCCAGCAGCCAAGATCTACCGACAGGCACCGGGGAGCTGTTTTTT.

This CDR3 reads CASSSGTYGEQYF. The CDR3 DNA sequence: TGTGCCAGCAGTTCCGGGACTTATGGCGAGCAGTACTTC. The chain employs TRBV12-3 or TRBV12-4 and TRBJ2-7; the D gene is possibly TRBD2 (6 bases). Trimming pared 4 bases from V and 6 bases from J, leaving 13 bases between. There are 13 residues in the CDR3.

This clone was counted a single time. The gene calls are TRBV24-1 and TRBJ2-3; 9 bases match TRBD2. The germline V gene encodes CDR1 KGHDR and CDR2 SFDVKD. The CDR3 is 16 amino acids. Trimming cost V 1 base and J 1 base; bases outside gene matches: 2. CDR3 nucleotides: TGTGCCACCAGTGATTTCACTAGCGGGCGCACAGATACGCAGTATTTT. Residues: CATSDFTSGRTDTQYF.

This clone was counted between two and nine times. The rearrangement links TRBV28 to TRBJ2-7; tentative D call: TRBD2 (6 bases). The V end lost 7 bases, the J end lost 1 base, and 17 bases lay between the germline ends. The CDR3 sequence is 15 residues long. Germline lookup yields CDR1 MDHEN and CDR2 SYDVKM. The CDR3 region has the DNA TGTGCCAGCATGAACGGGGGTGGGGGTTCCTACGAGCAGTACGTC. It is translated as CASMNGGGGSYEQYV.

The sample holds a few counts of this clone. The chain employs TRBV29-1 and TRBJ1-2, with a possible D match to TRBD1 (6 bases). This CDR3 has 11 amino acids. CDR1 and CDR2 (germline): SQVTM, ANQGSEA. Trimming took off 4 bases at V and 6 bases at J, with 9 bases between the two ends. CDR3 protein: CSVGTVHGYTF. CDR3 bases: TGCAGCGTTGGGACAGTCCATGGCTACACCTTC.

The V call is TRBV6-6, the J call TRBJ1-5; 7 positions agree with TRBD1. The CDR3 runs to 14 residues. J lost 6 bases, V lost 6 bases, and 8 bases had no gene match. The germline V gene has CDR1 MNHNY and CDR2 SVGAGI (reference sequence). The chain's CDR3 is CASRSRQGGQPQHF. In nucleotides, the CDR3 is TGTGCCAGCAGATCGAGACAGGGAGGTCAGCCCCAGCATTTT.

The chain uses TRBV5-1 and TRBJ1-5, with 8 nucleotides matching TRBD1. CDR1 is SGHRS and CDR2 is YFSETQ in the germline V gene. Germline trimming cut 2 bases from V and 5 bases from J; bases unmatched to any gene: 6. The CDR3 is 15 amino acids. CDR3 protein: CASSLAGTGDQPQHF. Here the CDR3 DNA reads TGCGCCAGCAGCTTAGCCGGGACAGGTGATCAGCCCCAGCATTTT.

The CDR3 sequence: CASSTGGYGYTF. The CDR3 nucleotides read TGTGCCAGTAGTACAGGGGGCTATGGCTACACCTTC. The V call is TRBV19, the J call TRBJ1-2; TRBD1 aligns across 7 bases. V lost 4 bases, J lost 4 bases, and 0 bases stayed unmatched. The CDR3 contains 12 residues. Germline V gene lookup returns CDR1 LNHDA and CDR2 SQIVND (reference sequence).